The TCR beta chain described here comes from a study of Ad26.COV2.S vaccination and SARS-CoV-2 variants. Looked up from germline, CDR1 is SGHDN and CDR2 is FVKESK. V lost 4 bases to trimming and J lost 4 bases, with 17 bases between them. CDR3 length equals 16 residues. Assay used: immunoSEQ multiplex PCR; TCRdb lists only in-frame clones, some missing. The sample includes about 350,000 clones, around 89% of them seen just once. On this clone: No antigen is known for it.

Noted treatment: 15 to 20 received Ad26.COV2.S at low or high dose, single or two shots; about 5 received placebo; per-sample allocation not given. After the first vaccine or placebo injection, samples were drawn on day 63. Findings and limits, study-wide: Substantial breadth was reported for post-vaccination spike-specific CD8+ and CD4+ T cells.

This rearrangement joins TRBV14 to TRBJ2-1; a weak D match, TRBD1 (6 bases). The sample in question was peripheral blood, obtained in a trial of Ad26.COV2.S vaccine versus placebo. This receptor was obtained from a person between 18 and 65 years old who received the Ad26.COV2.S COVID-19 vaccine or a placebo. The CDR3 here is CASSPTGSFRYNEQFF. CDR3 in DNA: TGTGCCAGCAGCCCGACAGGATCCTTCAGATACAATGAGCAGTTCTTC.